Listed below are T cell receptor beta chains from one sample, sequenced in a study of identical twins. TCRdb re-called the 5' RACE reads with MiXCR, one entry per CDR3 protein. In the table there are some 710,000 distinct CDR3 sequences, less than 7% of which are singletons. Sequenced input: naive T cells sorted from blood. Receptors were obtained from a man aged 18 to 29 in good health. Both conserved end residues are part of each CDR3. The D gene is left open where the match is weak. Expanded clones are given a class, and other clones once, few, many or no size at all.

J gene,D gene,clone size,V gene,CDR3 protein,CDR3 DNA
TRBJ2-3,TRBD2,few,TRBV6-5,CASSYPGLAGGTDTQYF,TGTGCCAGCAGTTACCCCGGACTAGCGGGAGGCACAGATACGCAGTATTTT
TRBJ1-1,NA,few,TRBV7-9,CASSLVLPISTEAFF,TGTGCCAGCAGCTTAGTGCTTCCAATCTCCACTGAAGCTTTCTTT
TRBJ1-1,TRBD1,NA,TRBV15,CATSKRTGSDTEAFF,TGTGCCACCAGCAAACGGACAGGGTCTGACACTGAAGCTTTCTTT
TRBJ2-7,NA,NA,TRBV20-1,CSARDVTGLSEQYF,TGCAGTGCTAGAGATGTTACAGGCTTGAGCGAGCAGTACTTC
TRBJ1-5,NA,NA,TRBV28,CASSFLGGGADQPQHF,TGTGCCAGCAGTTTCCTCGGAGGAGGGGCTGATCAGCCCCAGCATTTT
TRBJ1-2,NA,NA,TRBV12-5,CASGFPRTDYGYTF,TGTGCTAGTGGTTTCCCGAGGACGGACTATGGCTACACCTTC
TRBJ2-1,NA,many,TRBV7-7,CASSLAGSGVGAYEQFF,TGTGCCAGCAGCTTAGCGGGTAGTGGGGTTGGGGCGTATGAGCAGTTCTTC
TRBJ2-5,TRBD2,few,TRBV29-1,CSVARGRASETQYF,TGCAGCGTTGCTCGCGGGAGGGCCTCGGAGACCCAGTACTTC
TRBJ2-3,NA,many,TRBV15,CATSEGQNTDTQYF,TGTGCCACCAGCGAGGGACAAAACACAGATACGCAGTATTTT
TRBJ2-2,TRBD2,few,TRBV5-1,CASSLGLAEGAGELFF,TGCGCCAGCAGCTTGGGACTAGCGGAGGGGGCCGGGGAGCTGTTTTTT
TRBJ2-7,NA,NA,TRBV7-9,CASSLSVAVRAYEQYF,TGTGCCAGCAGCTTAAGTGTGGCAGTGAGGGCCTACGAGCAGTACTTC
TRBJ2-5,NA,many,TRBV24-1,CATSDLKGRGETQYF,TGTGCCACCAGTGATTTAAAGGGGCGAGGGGAGACCCAGTACTTC
TRBJ2-1,TRBD2,many,TRBV29-1,CSVRTSGRFPIEQFF,TGCAGCGTCAGGACTAGCGGGAGATTCCCCATTGAGCAGTTCTTC
TRBJ1-2,TRBD1,many,TRBV12-3/TRBV12-4,CASTGAAGGRNGYTF,TGTGCCAGTACGGGGGCGGCAGGGGGCAGGAATGGCTACACCTTC
TRBJ2-3,NA,many,TRBV20-1,CSAGPGVTDTQYF,TGCAGTGCCGGACCGGGGGTCACAGATACGCAGTATTTT
TRBJ2-3,TRBD2,few,TRBV20-1,CSARSGRPLDTQYF,TGCAGTGCTAGGAGCGGGAGGCCCTTAGATACGCAGTATTTT
TRBJ2-1,NA,many,TRBV7-2,CASSPKGWGSYNEQFF,TGTGCCAGCAGCCCTAAAGGGTGGGGATCCTACAATGAGCAGTTCTTC
TRBJ2-3,TRBD2,many,TRBV29-1,CSVGGSGSEPDTQYF,TGCAGCGTGGGGGGGAGCGGGAGCGAGCCAGATACGCAGTATTTT
TRBJ2-3,NA,many,TRBV5-1,CASSFAAPSDTQYF,TGCGCCAGCAGCTTTGCCGCCCCATCAGATACGCAGTATTTT
TRBJ1-1,NA,NA,TRBV4-3,CASSQRGESTEAFF,TGCGCCAGCAGCCAAAGAGGGGAGAGCACTGAAGCTTTCTTT
TRBJ1-1,NA,few,TRBV12-3/TRBV12-4,CASSIRTLNTEAFF,TGTGCCAGCAGTATCAGGACCTTGAACACTGAAGCTTTCTTT
TRBJ1-2,NA,few,TRBV5-1,CASSLSAGHYGYTF,TGCGCCAGCAGCTTGTCCGCAGGGCACTATGGCTACACCTTC
TRBJ1-2,NA,many,TRBV12-3/TRBV12-4,CASRVDSATVSGYTF,TGTGCCAGCAGAGTAGATTCGGCGACGGTCTCGGGCTACACCTTC
TRBJ2-1,TRBD2,few,TRBV24-1,CATSAHSGSAGYEQFF,TGTGCCACCAGTGCCCATAGCGGGAGCGCCGGTTATGAGCAGTTCTTC
TRBJ2-1,TRBD2,many,TRBV4-1,CASSTMLAGAGEQFF,TGCGCCAGCAGCACCATGTTAGCGGGAGCCGGTGAGCAGTTCTTC
TRBJ2-5,NA,few,TRBV5-1,CASSQNTGDQETQYF,TGCGCCAGCAGCCAGAACACGGGAGACCAAGAGACCCAGTACTTC
TRBJ2-2,NA,many,TRBV29-1,CSVVSQAGTGELFF,TGCAGCGTTGTAAGTCAGGCCGGGACCGGGGAGCTGTTTTTT
TRBJ2-1,TRBD2,NA,TRBV7-6,CASSHLLAAGGPSNEQFF,TGTGCCAGCAGCCACCTTTTGGCGGCGGGAGGCCCGAGTAATGAGCAGTTCTTC
TRBJ2-1,TRBD2,many,TRBV12-3/TRBV12-4,CASSFAAGALNEQFF,TGTGCCAGCAGTTTCGCGGCGGGAGCCCTCAATGAGCAGTTCTTC
TRBJ2-7,NA,few,TRBV3-1,CASSQPLAKGDEQYF,TGTGCCAGCAGCCAGCCTCTAGCGAAGGGGGACGAGCAGTACTTC
TRBJ2-7,TRBD2,NA,TRBV27,CARPIVLAGLVSYEQYF,TGTGCCAGGCCCATAGTCCTAGCGGGATTGGTTAGCTACGAGCAGTACTTC
TRBJ2-2,TRBD2,NA,TRBV6-1,CASSKTSGRAGELFF,TGTGCCAGCAGCAAGACTAGCGGGAGGGCCGGGGAGCTGTTTTTT
TRBJ1-5,NA,NA,TRBV20-1,CSASRDQLNQPQHF,TGCAGTGCTTCCCGGGACCAACTCAATCAGCCCCAGCATTTT
TRBJ2-1,TRBD2,NA,TRBV5-1,CASSLATSGGINEQFF,TGCGCCAGCAGCTTGGCCACGTCGGGAGGGATCAATGAGCAGTTCTTC
TRBJ2-5,TRBD2,many,TRBV25-1,CASSELASGGQETQYF,TGTGCCAGCAGTGAATTGGCTAGCGGGGGACAAGAGACCCAGTACTTC
TRBJ2-1,NA,few,TRBV7-9,CASSPSGASAYYNEQFF,TGTGCCAGCAGCCCCAGCGGCGCTAGCGCATATTACAATGAGCAGTTCTTC
TRBJ2-1,TRBD2,few,TRBV3-1,CASSPGLAAIYNEQFF,TGTGCCAGCAGCCCCGGACTAGCGGCAATATACAATGAGCAGTTCTTC
TRBJ1-4,TRBD1,many,TRBV5-6,CASSSDRGATNEKLFF,TGTGCCAGCAGCTCGGACAGGGGAGCAACTAATGAAAAACTGTTTTTT
TRBJ2-1,TRBD2,many,TRBV20-1,CSAPRTSGRLPYNEQFF,TGCAGTGCTCCTCGGACTAGCGGGAGGTTACCCTACAATGAGCAGTTCTTC
TRBJ2-7,NA,few,TRBV5-1,CASSPAGGASYEQYF,TGCGCCAGCAGCCCCGCCGGCGGGGCCTCCTACGAGCAGTACTTC